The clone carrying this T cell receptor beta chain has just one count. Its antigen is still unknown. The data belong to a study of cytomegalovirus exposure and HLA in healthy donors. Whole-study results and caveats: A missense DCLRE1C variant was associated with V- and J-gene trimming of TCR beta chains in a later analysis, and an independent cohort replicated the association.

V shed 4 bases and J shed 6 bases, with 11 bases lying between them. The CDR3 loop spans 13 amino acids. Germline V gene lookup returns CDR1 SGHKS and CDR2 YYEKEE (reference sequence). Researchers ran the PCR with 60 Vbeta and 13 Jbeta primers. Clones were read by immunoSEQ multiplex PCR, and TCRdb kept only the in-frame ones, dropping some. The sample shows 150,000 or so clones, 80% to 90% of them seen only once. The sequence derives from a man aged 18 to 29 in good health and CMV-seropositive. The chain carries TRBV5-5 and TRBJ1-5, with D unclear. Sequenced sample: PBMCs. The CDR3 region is CASSTILTQPQHF. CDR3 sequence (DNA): TGTGCCAGCAGCACTATTCTAACTCAGCCCCAGCATTTT.